Listed here are 12 T cell receptor beta chains from one sample, sequenced in a study of T cell responses to AZD1222 COVID-19 vaccine. Assay: immunoSEQ multiplex PCR; the TCRdb copy retains only in-frame clones and omits some. The sample has 60,000 to 90,000 clones; about 83% are singletons. This specimen consisted of peripheral blood, obtained 28 days after the second dose of the MenACWY control vaccine. Receptor source: an adult who received the MenACWY meningococcal vaccine as a control.

The chain joins TRBV5-7 to TRBJ1-1; D is unresolved. TRBV5-7 is marked as an open reading frame, function uncertain. V lost 1 base to trimming and J lost 4 bases, with 14 bases between them. This CDR3 spans 15 amino acids. DNA for the CDR3: TGTGCCAGCAGCTTGAAAACGGACGGCGTCACTGAAGCTTTCTTT. It is translated as CASSLKTDGVTEAFF.

CDR3: CASSLKTGVATNEKLFF. The DNA of the CDR3 is TGTGCCAGCAGCTTAAAAACAGGGGTCGCGACTAATGAAAAACTGTTTTTT. The chain carries TRBV7-9 and TRBJ1-4; 7 nucleotides match TRBD1. Trimming at V came to 2 bases and at J to 2 bases, leaving 8 bases not matched to a gene. Germline values: CDR1 SEHNR, CDR2 FQNEAQ (reference sequence). This CDR3 contains 17 residues.

The chain combines TRBV24-1 with TRBJ2-7; D may be TRBD1 or TRBD2 (5 bases each). CDR1 is KGHDR and CDR2 is SFDVKD in the germline V gene. Deletions cut 2 bases from V and 4 bases from J, with 17 bases between. CDR3 length: 16 amino acids. Here the CDR3 DNA reads TGTGCCACCAGTGATTCCCCCCGGGGCCAGATATACGAGCAGTACTTC. This translates into CATSDSPRGQIYEQYF.

This clone came up a few times. The chain employs TRBV19 and TRBJ1-5; D gene ambiguous. This CDR3 has 16 residues. Trimming took 7 bases from V and 1 from J, leaving 17 bases between them. Per the germline V gene, CDR1 is LNHDA and CDR2 is SQIVND (reference sequence). The CDR3 nucleotides read TGTGCCAGTAAGGCCACTTTCAGTAACAGCAATCAGCCCCAGCATTTT. Translating it yields CASKATFSNSNQPQHF.

The chain links TRBV15 to TRBJ1-6; possibly TRBD1 for D (5 bases). Germline CDR1 and CDR2: LNHNV and YYDKDF (reference sequence). Trimming removed 2 bases from V and 2 bases from J, with 13 bases in between. This CDR3 region has 17 residues. In DNA form, the CDR3 reads TGTGCCACCAGCAGATCACTAGACAGTGCCTATAATTCACCCCTCCACTTT. This translates into CATSRSLDSAYNSPLHF.

This clone has just a few counts. The chain combines TRBV18 with TRBJ2-5, with a weak D call TRBD2 (6 bases). The CDR3 is 16 residues long. Germline V CDR1 and CDR2: KGHSH, LQKENI. Deletions cut 3 bases from V and 3 bases from J, with 17 bases between. CDR3 sequence (DNA): TGTGCCAGCTCACCTTCCCTGGCGGGGTTTAAAGAGACCCAGTACTTC. Its translation is CASSPSLAGFKETQYF.

This sequence joins TRBV27 and TRBJ2-4; D remains ambiguous. The CDR3 runs to 14 residues. CDR1 and CDR2 from the germline V gene are MNHEY and SMNVEV (reference sequence). Trimming took 5 bases from V and 2 from J, leaving 10 bases between them. The CDR3 reads CASSPVGPKNIQYF. As DNA, the CDR3 is TGTGCCAGCAGTCCAGTCGGTCCCAAAAACATTCAGTACTTC.

The chain links TRBV7-9 to TRBJ1-3; D is unclear. Per germline, CDR1 SEHNR and CDR2 FQNEAQ (reference sequence). V lost 5 bases, J lost 0 bases, and 11 bases lay in between. The CDR3 is 15 amino acids. In DNA form, the CDR3 reads TGTGCCAGCAGCCCCGGCTTTGGCTCTGGAAACACCATATATTTT. Encoded protein: CASSPGFGSGNTIYF. The whole variable domain, filled in from reference TRBV7-9 and TRBJ1-3, reads DTGVSQNPRHKITKRGQNVTFRCDPISEHNRLYWYRQTLGQGPEFLTYFQNEAQLEKSRLLSDRFSAERPKGSFSTLEIQRTEQGDSAMYLCASSPGFGSGNTIYFGEGSWLTVV.

The chain employs TRBV9 and TRBJ1-5; no reliable D call. V was pared by 7 bases and J by 4 bases, with 9 bases between. This CDR3 is 12 amino acids long. Per the germline V gene, CDR1 is SGDLS and CDR2 is YYNGEE. CDR3 sequence: CASGDKNQPQHF. The CDR3 DNA reads as TGTGCCAGCGGCGACAAGAATCAGCCCCAGCATTTT.

V gene TRBV28 combines with J gene TRBJ1-2; weak D call: TRBD1 (6 bases). CDR3 length: 14 residues. Per germline, CDR1 MDHEN and CDR2 SYDVKM. Deletions cut 7 bases from V and 4 bases from J, with 16 bases between. CDR3 DNA: TGTGCCAGCAAACCGCATCAGGGGCTCTATGGCTACACCTTC. Its translation: CASKPHQGLYGYTF.

The V gene is TRBV12-3 or TRBV12-4, the J gene TRBJ2-3; D remains ambiguous. V gave up 5 bases and J gave up 0 bases, with 6 bases separating them. This CDR3 comprises 13 residues. The CDR3 coding sequence is TGTGCCAGCAGTCGGGCTAGCACAGATACGCAGTATTTT. Protein sequence: CASSRASTDTQYF.

At least ten counts were recorded for this clone. The chain uses TRBV19 and TRBJ2-2; the D gene could be TRBD1 or TRBD2 (5 bases each). V was pared by 4 bases and J by 0 bases, with 15 bases between. Per germline, CDR1 LNHDA and CDR2 SQIVND (reference sequence). This CDR3 contains 17 residues. The CDR3 loop is CASSTRGATANTGELFF. For the CDR3, the DNA is TGTGCCAGTAGTACACGAGGGGCGACCGCGAACACCGGGGAGCTGTTTTTT.